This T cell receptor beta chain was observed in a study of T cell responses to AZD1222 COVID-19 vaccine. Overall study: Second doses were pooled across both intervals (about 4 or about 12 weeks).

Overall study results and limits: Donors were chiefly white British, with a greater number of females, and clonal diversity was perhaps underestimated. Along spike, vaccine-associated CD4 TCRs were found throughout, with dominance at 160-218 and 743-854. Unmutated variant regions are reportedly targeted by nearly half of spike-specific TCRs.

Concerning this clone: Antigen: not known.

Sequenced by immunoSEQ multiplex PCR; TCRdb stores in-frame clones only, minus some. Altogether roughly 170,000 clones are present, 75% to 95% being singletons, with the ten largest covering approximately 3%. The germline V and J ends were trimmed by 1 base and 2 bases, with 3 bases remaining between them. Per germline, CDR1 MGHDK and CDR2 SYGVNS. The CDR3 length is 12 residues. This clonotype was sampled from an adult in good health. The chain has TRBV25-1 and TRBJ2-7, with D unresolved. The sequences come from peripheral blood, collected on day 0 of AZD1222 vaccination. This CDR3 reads CASSESPYEQYF. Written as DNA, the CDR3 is TGTGCCAGCAGTGAATCCCCCTACGAGCAGTACTTC.